The 8 T cell receptor beta chains listed next were all sequenced from one sample in a study of cytomegalovirus exposure and HLA in healthy donors. Both 60 Vbeta primers and 13 Jbeta primers went into the PCR. Method: immunoSEQ multiplex PCR; TCRdb's copy keeps in-frame clones and lacks some. The table includes some 160,000 clones, around 84% detected once. Sequencing was carried out using PBMCs. The receptors originated from a man aged 18-30 years in good health and CMV-seronegative.

The chain links TRBV11-2 to TRBJ2-1; D perhaps matches TRBD1 (7 bases). Between the trimmed V and J ends, which lost 0 bases and 2 bases, there was a span of 17 bases. The CDR3 is 18 amino acids. Germline V gene sequence: CDR1 SGHAT, CDR2 FQNNGV. CDR3 coding DNA: TGTGCCAGCAGCTTAGAGCCCCCCCAGGGGGAGGCCTACAATGAGCAGTTCTTC. Encoded protein: CASSLEPPQGEAYNEQFF.

In its sample, this clone was seen once. The V and J genes are TRBV7-3 and TRBJ1-2; D ambiguous. The V gene's germline CDR1 is SGHTA and CDR2 FQGTGA. V was pared by 5 bases and J by 8 bases, with 18 bases between. CDR3 size: 14 residues. In nucleotides, the CDR3 is TGTGCCAGCAGCGCCTCGGGAGACCTGGGCGGCTACACCTTC. Translating it yields CASSASGDLGGYTF.

CDR3 protein: CASDRPGLAGGVNTGELFF. The DNA for the CDR3 is TGTGCCAGCGACCGACCGGGACTAGCGGGGGGAGTAAACACCGGGGAGCTGTTTTTT. The rearrangement joins TRBV19 to TRBJ2-2, with 15 nucleotides matching TRBD2. This CDR3 region has 19 residues. Losses at the gene ends were 9 bases for V and 2 bases for J; bases not matched to a gene: 13. Germline V lookup: CDR1 LNHDA, CDR2 SQIVND (reference sequence).

This chain links TRBV7-8 with TRBJ2-3; TRBD1 might be the D (5 bases). Germline V CDR1 and CDR2: SGHVS, FQNEAQ. This CDR3 has 15 amino acids. The V end was cut by 2 bases, the J end by 0 bases, with 9 bases between. The CDR3 DNA reads TGTGCCAGCAGCTTATTCAGGGCGAGCACAGATACGCAGTATTTT. Translating it yields CASSLFRASTDTQYF.

The CDR3 DNA is TGTGCCAGCAGCTTAGTAGTGGGGAGCTCCTACGAGCAGTACTTC. Residues: CASSLVVGSSYEQYF. The chain carries TRBV7-2 and TRBJ2-7, with D maybe TRBD2 (5 bases). CDR3 length: 15 residues. Per germline, CDR1 SGHTA and CDR2 FQGNSA. V dropped 1 base and J dropped 0 bases, with 10 bases sitting between them.

This clone was counted once. CDR3 DNA: TGTGCCAGCAGCTTGGGCCTCCCGGGGGACTATCAAGAGCAGTACTTC. This gives the protein CASSLGLPGDYQEQYF. The rearrangement uses TRBV5-4 and TRBJ2-7; 7 bases line up with TRBD2. CDR3 length equals 16 residues. The germline CDR1 and CDR2 sequences are SGHNT and YYREEE (reference sequence). The trim removed 0 bases at V and 7 bases at J, leaving 13 bases unmatched.

The J gene is TRBJ2-6, the V gene TRBV18; TRBD2 might be the D (5 bases). V was trimmed by 2 bases and J by 4 bases, leaving 12 bases between them. Germline values: CDR1 KGHSH, CDR2 LQKENI. There are 16 residues in the CDR3. The CDR3 DNA reads TGTGCCAGCTCACCAGGCGGGCCGGGAGGGGCCAACGTCCTGACTTTC. Translating it yields CASSPGGPGGANVLTF. Based on the CDR3 plus reference TRBV18 and TRBJ2-6, the full variable domain is NAGVMQNPRHLVRRRGQEARLRCSPMKGHSHVYWYRQLPEEGLKFMVYLQKENIIDESGMPKERFSAEFPKEGPSILRIQQVVRGDSAAYFCASSPGGPGGANVLTFGAGSRLTVL.

V gene TRBV27 combines with J gene TRBJ2-7, with D maybe TRBD1 (5 bases). The germline V gene encodes CDR1 MNHEY and CDR2 SMNVEV (reference sequence). V was pared by 5 bases and J by 3 bases, with 8 bases between. The CDR3 extends over 12 amino acids. The chain's CDR3 is CASSGGHYEQYF. CDR3 DNA sequence: TGTGCCAGCAGTGGTGGACACTACGAGCAGTACTTC.